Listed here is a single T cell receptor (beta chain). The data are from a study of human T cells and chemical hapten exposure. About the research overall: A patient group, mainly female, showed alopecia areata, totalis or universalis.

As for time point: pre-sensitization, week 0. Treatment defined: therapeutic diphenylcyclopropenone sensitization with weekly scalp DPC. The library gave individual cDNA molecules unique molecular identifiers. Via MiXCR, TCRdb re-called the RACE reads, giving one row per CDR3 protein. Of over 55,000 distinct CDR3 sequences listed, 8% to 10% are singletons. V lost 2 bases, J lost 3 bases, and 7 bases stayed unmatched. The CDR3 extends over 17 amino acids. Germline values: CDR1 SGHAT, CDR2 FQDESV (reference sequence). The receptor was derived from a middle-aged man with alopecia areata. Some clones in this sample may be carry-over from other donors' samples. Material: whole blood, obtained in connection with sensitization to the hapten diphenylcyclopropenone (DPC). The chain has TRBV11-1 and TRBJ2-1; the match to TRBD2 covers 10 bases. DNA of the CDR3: TGTGCCAGCAGCTTACAGACTAGCGGGCCTTACTACAATGAGCAGTTCTTC. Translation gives CASSLQTSGPYYNEQFF.